These 15 T cell receptor beta chains originate from one sample sequenced in a study of blood T cell repertoires in COVID-19. Produced via immunoSEQ multiplex PCR; TCRdb's table is partial and in-frame only. Of 80,000 to 85,000 clones listed, around 80% are singletons. The sequencing input was peripheral blood. The receptors come from a human donor in a cohort sampled during active COVID-19.

V is TRBV7-9 and J is TRBJ1-1, with 8 bases identical to TRBD1. The germline V gene encodes CDR1 SEHNR and CDR2 FQNEAQ (reference sequence). V trimming: 3 bases; J trimming: 5 bases; junction bases outside the gene matches: 8. The CDR3 consists of 15 residues. CDR3 bases: TGTGCCAGCAGCTTCGACAGGGGCGGGGGAACTGAAGCTTTCTTT. This sequence encodes CASSFDRGGGTEAFF.

This clone has only one observation. This rearrangement joins TRBV2 to TRBJ1-2; 7 nucleotides match TRBD1. This CDR3 has 14 residues. V lost 4 bases to trimming and J lost 4 bases; unmatched junction nucleotides: 6. Germline V gene lookup returns CDR1 SNHLY and CDR2 FYNNEI. In nucleotides, the CDR3 is TGTGCCAGCAGTGCTGGACAGGCTTTCTATGGCTACACCTTC. Protein product: CASSAGQAFYGYTF.

In this sample, this clone turned up a few times. J is TRBJ1-2 and V is TRBV25-1; D is unclear. Germline CDR1 is MGHDK and CDR2 is SYGVNS. The CDR3 runs to 14 residues. The V end lost 0 bases, the J end lost 0 bases, and 5 bases lay between the germline ends. CDR3 residues: CASSEYGANYGYTF. The CDR3 DNA is TGTGCCAGCAGTGAATACGGAGCTAACTATGGCTACACCTTC.

The chain links TRBV10-1 to TRBJ2-3, with 7 bases identical to TRBD1. V was pared by 4 bases and J by 1 base, with 8 bases of the junction left unmatched. The CDR3 extends over 16 amino acids. Germline lookup yields CDR1 WNHNN and CDR2 SYGVQD (reference sequence). CDR3 bases: TGCGCCAGCAGTGGCCACTTAACAGGGGGCACAGATACGCAGTATTTT. Residues: CASSGHLTGGTDTQYF.

The chain employs TRBV6-1 and TRBJ1-3; 12 bases agree with TRBD1. The CDR3 covers 19 residues. Unmatched junction bases numbered 14, after V lost 4 bases and J lost 4 bases. The V gene's germline CDR1 is MNHNS and CDR2 SASEGT. Here the CDR3 DNA reads TGTGCCAGCAGTGGCGTACGACTCCGGGACAGGGGGCAAGGAAACACCATATATTTT. It is translated as CASSGVRLRDRGQGNTIYF.

This clone appeared once. The V call is TRBV11-3, the J call TRBJ2-6; possible D gene TRBD1, 6 bases. CDR3 length equals 18 residues. V gave up 0 bases and J gave up 1 base, with 13 bases separating them. Per germline, CDR1 SGHNT and CDR2 YENEEA. CDR3 nucleotide sequence: TGTGCCAGCAGCTTAGACTGGACAGATGTTTCTGGGGCCAACGTCCTGACTTTC. This translates into CASSLDWTDVSGANVLTF.

The chain recombines TRBV7-3 with TRBJ2-5; 8 bases fit TRBD2. Germline V gene data show CDR1 as SGHTA and CDR2 as FQGTGA. This CDR3 is 15 amino acids long. Trimming took 5 bases from V and 5 from J; bases not matched to a gene: 10. For the CDR3, the DNA is TGTGCCAGCAGCCCCGTCGGGGGGGCCACGGAGACCCAGTACTTC. Protein: CASSPVGGATETQYF.

This rearrangement joins TRBV12-3 or TRBV12-4 to TRBJ2-1, with D maybe TRBD2 (7 bases). V was pared by 3 bases and J by 8 bases, with 11 bases between. This CDR3 has 13 amino acids. CDR3 in DNA: TGTGCCAGCAGTTTTAGGGGGGGCTATGAGCAGTTCTTC. It yields the protein CASSFRGGYEQFF.

V gene TRBV30 combines with J gene TRBJ1-2; D unresolved. The CDR3 is made up of 15 amino acids. V was pared by 5 bases and J by 4 bases, with 20 bases between. The germline V gene encodes CDR1 GTSNPN and CDR2 SVGIG (reference sequence). CDR3 in amino acids: CAWEHNGRPGYGYTF. CDR3 DNA sequence: TGTGCCTGGGAACATAACGGGAGGCCAGGCTATGGCTACACCTTC.

V gene TRBV28 combines with J gene TRBJ1-3, with TRBD1 matching 7 bases. This CDR3 region has 20 residues. J gave up 0 bases and V 1 base, and 15 bases lay outside the gene matches. CDR1 is MDHEN and CDR2 is SYDVKM in the germline V gene. Here the CDR3 DNA reads TGTGCCAGCAGTTTATCTTGTTGGTATTACAGGGGAAGCTCTGGAAACACCATATATTTT. Protein product: CASSLSCWYYRGSSGNTIYF. Looking up the rest from reference TRBV28 and TRBJ1-3 gives the full variable domain: DVKVTQSSRYLVKRTGEKVFLECVQDMDHENMFWYRQDPGLGLRLIYFSYDVKMKEKGDIPEGYSVSREKKERFSLILESASTNQTSMYLCASSLSCWYYRGSSGNTIYFGEGSWLTVV.

This clone was detected once. This rearrangement joins TRBV20-1 to TRBJ2-7, with a possible D match to TRBD1 (6 bases). Germline V gene lookup returns CDR1 DFQATT and CDR2 SNEGSKA (reference sequence). This CDR3 spans 11 amino acids. CDR3 nucleotide sequence: TGCAGCGCAGGGGTCGGGAACGAGCAGTACTTC. Translated: CSAGVGNEQYF.

The CDR3 protein is CAISGSGNMNTEAFF. For the CDR3, the DNA is TGTGCCATCAGTGGCTCCGGGAACATGAACACTGAAGCTTTCTTT. The chain has TRBV10-3 and TRBJ1-1; D is undetermined. Looked up from germline, CDR1 is ENHRY and CDR2 is SYGVKD. The CDR3 contains 15 residues. The V and J ends lost 4 bases and 0 bases respectively, with 12 bases between them.

The chain combines TRBV6-6 with TRBJ2-7, with D possibly TRBD1 on 5 matching bases. The CDR3 is made up of 15 amino acids. V was pared by 5 bases and J by 1 base, with 15 bases between. Germline V lookup: CDR1 MNHNY, CDR2 SVGAGI (reference sequence). The CDR3 nucleotides are TGTGCCAGCAGTAGGGAACAGGCAAAGTCCTACGAGCAGTACTTC. This translates into CASSREQAKSYEQYF.

Only one count was recorded for this clone. The chain joins TRBV27 to TRBJ2-5; D is possibly TRBD2 (6 bases). Germline V gene sequence: CDR1 MNHEY, CDR2 SMNVEV (reference sequence). This CDR3 has 14 residues. V lost 5 bases and J lost 4, with 14 bases in between. The CDR3 loop is CASSRGGTGETQYF. The DNA of the CDR3 is TGTGCCAGCAGTAGAGGCGGGACCGGAGAGACCCAGTACTTC.

The chain uses TRBV7-2 and TRBJ2-1; 9 bases are shared with TRBD2. CDR3 length: 15 amino acids. Germline CDR1 reads SGHTA; CDR2 reads FQGNSA. V shed 3 bases and J 5 bases; nucleotides not matched to a gene: 5. CDR3 region: CASSFQRGANNEQFF. In DNA form, the CDR3 reads TGTGCCAGCAGCTTTCAGCGGGGGGCCAACAATGAGCAGTTCTTC.